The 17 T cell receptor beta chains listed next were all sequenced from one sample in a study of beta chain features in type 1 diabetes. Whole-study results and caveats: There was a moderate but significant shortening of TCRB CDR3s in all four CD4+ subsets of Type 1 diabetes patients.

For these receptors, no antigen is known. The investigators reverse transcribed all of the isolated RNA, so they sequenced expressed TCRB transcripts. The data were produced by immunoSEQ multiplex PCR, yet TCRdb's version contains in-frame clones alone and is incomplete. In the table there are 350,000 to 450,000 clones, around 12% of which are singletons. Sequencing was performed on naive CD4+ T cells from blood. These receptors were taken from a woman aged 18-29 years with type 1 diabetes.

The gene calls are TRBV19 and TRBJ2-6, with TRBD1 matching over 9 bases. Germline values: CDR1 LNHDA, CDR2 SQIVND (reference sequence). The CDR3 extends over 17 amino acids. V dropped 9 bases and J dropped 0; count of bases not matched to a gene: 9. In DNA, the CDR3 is TGTGCCAGCCGAGAGGGGACAGGGACCTCTGGGGCCAACGTCCTGACTTTC. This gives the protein CASREGTGTSGANVLTF.

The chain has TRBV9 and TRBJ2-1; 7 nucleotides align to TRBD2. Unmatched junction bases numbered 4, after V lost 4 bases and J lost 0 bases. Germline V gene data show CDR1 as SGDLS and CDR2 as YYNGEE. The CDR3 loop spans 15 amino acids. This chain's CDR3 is CASSPRGSSYNEQFF. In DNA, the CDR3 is TGTGCCAGCAGCCCGCGGGGGAGCTCCTACAATGAGCAGTTCTTC.

As DNA, the CDR3 is TGTGCCAGCAGGCCGGGACAGACTAGCACAGATACGCAGTATTTT. Its protein is CASRPGQTSTDTQYF. This chain connects TRBV28 to TRBJ2-3, with TRBD1 matching 7 bases. The ends lost 6 bases at V and 0 bases at J; junction bases unmatched: 6. CDR1 MDHEN and CDR2 SYDVKM come from the germline V gene. The length of the CDR3 is 15 residues. Filled out from reference TRBV28 and TRBJ2-3, the complete variable domain reads DVKVTQSSRYLVKRTGEKVFLECVQDMDHENMFWYRQDPGLGLRLIYFSYDVKMKEKGDIPEGYSVSREKKERFSLILESASTNQTSMYLCASRPGQTSTDTQYFGPGTRLTVL.

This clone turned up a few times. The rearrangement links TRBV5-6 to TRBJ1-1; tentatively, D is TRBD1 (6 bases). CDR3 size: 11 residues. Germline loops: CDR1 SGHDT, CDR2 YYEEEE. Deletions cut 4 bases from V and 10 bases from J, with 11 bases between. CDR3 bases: TGTGCCAGCAGCACGGGACACATAGCTTTCTTT. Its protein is CASSTGHIAFF.

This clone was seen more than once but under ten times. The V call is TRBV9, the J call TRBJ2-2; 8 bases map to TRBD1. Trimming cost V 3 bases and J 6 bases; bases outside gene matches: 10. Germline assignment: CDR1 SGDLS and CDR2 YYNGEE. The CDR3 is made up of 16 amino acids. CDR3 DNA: TGTGCCAGCAGCGCCAGGACAGGGCTGGTCCCCGGGGAGCTGTTTTTT. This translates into CASSARTGLVPGELFF.

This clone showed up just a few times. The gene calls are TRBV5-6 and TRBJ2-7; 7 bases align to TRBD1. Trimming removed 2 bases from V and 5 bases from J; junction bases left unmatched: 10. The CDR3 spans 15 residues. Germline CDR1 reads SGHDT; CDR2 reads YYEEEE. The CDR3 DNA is TGTGCCAGCAGCTTTCGGACAGGAGTTCTCCACGAGCAGTACTTC. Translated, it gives CASSFRTGVLHEQYF. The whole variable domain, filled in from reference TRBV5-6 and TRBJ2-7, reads DAGVTQSPTHLIKTRGQQVTLRCSPKSGHDTVSWYQQALGQGPQFIFQYYEEEERQRGNFPDRFSGHQFPNYSSELNVNALLLGDSALYLCASSFRTGVLHEQYFGPGTRLTVT.

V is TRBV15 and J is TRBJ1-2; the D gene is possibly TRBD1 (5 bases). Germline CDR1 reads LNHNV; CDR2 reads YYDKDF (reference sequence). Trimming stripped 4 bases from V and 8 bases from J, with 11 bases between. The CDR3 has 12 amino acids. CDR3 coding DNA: TGTGCCACCAGCACCCGGCAGGGAGGCTACACCTTC. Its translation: CATSTRQGGYTF.

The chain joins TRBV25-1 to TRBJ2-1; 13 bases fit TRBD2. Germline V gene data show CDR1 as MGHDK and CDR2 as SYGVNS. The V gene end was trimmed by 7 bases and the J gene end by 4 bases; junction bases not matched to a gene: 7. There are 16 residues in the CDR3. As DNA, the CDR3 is TGTGCCAGCAAAACTAGCGGGAGGGGGCCGTACAATGAGCAGTTCTTC. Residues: CASKTSGRGPYNEQFF.

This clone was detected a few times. CDR3 coding DNA: TGTGCCGTACGCAGGGAGGGAGATACGCAGTATTTT. This codes for CAVRREGDTQYF. The chain uses TRBV10-3 and TRBJ2-3, with TRBD2 identical over 7 bases. Germline V gives CDR1 ENHRY, CDR2 SYGVKD. V was clipped by 11 bases and J by 5 bases; unmatched bases: 7. The CDR3 has 12 residues.

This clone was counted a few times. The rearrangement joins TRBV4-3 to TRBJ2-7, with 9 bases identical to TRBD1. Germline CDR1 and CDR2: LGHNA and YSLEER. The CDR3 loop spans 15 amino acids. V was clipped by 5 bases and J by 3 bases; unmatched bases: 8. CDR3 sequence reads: CASSSSTGGGYEQYF. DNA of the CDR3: TGCGCCAGCAGCTCCTCGACAGGGGGAGGCTACGAGCAGTACTTC.

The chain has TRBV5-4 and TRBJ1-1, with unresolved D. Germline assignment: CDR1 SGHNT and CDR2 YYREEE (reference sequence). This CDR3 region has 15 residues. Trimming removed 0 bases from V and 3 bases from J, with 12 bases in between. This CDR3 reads CASSLGRSPDTEAFF. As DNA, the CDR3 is TGTGCCAGCAGCTTGGGACGTAGCCCAGACACTGAAGCTTTCTTT.

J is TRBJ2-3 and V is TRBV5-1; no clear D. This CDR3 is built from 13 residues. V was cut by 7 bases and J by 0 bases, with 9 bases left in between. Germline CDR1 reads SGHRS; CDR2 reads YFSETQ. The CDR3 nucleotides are TGCGCCAGCTCCCAATCCAGCACAGATACGCAGTATTTT. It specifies CASSQSSTDTQYF.

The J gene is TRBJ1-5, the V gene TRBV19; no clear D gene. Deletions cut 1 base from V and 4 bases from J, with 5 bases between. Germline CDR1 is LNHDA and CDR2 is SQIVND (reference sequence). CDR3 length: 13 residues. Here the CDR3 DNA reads TGTGCCAGTAGTATAGCAGAAAATCAGCCCCAGCATTTT. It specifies CASSIAENQPQHF.

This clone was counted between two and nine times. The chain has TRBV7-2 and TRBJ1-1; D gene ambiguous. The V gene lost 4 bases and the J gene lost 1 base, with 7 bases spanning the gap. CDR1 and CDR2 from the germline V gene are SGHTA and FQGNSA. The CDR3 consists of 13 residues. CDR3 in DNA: TGTGCCAGCAGCTACAACCAGAACACTGAAGCTTTCTTT. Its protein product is CASSYNQNTEAFF.

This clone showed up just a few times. In DNA form, the CDR3 reads TGTGCCACCTATAGCGGGTCCTACGAGCAGTACTTC. The encoded protein is CATYSGSYEQYF. This chain uses TRBV28 with TRBJ2-7, with TRBD2 identical over 7 bases. After removal of 10 bases from V and 1 base from J, the junction contained 4 bases not matched to a gene. The CDR3 spans 12 residues. The germline V gene has CDR1 MDHEN and CDR2 SYDVKM.

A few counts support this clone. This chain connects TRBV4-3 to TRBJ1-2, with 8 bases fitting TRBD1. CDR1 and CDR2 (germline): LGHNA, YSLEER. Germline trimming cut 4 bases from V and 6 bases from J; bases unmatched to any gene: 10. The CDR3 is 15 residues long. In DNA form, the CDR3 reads TGCGCCAGCAGCCGGGAAGACAGGGGCGGTGATGGCTACACCTTC. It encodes CASSREDRGGDGYTF.

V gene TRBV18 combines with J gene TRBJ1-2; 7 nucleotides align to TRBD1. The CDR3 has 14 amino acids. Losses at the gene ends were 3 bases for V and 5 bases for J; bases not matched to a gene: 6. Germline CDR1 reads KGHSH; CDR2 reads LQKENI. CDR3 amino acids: CASSPPDREYGYTF. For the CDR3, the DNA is TGTGCCAGCTCACCCCCCGACAGGGAATATGGCTACACCTTC.